The T cell receptor (beta chain) under discussion was sequenced for a study of OX40 agonist ivuxolimab in advanced cancers. Germline CDR1 reads LGHNA; CDR2 reads YSLEER. V lost 0 bases, J lost 6 bases, and 29 bases lay in between. The length of the CDR3 is 21 residues. Produced via immunoSEQ multiplex PCR; TCRdb's table is partial and in-frame only. The profile shows approximately 74,000 clones, about 90% of them singletons. This clone was picked up one time. This TCR came from an adult with an advanced solid tumor such as melanoma, head and neck, liver or kidney cancer. The sample consisted of CD4+ or CD8+ T cells sorted from blood, taken in a trial of the OX40 agonist ivuxolimab. The chain has TRBV4-3 and TRBJ1-4, with a tentative D call TRBD1 (6 bases). As DNA, the CDR3 is TGCGCCAGCAGCCAAGATCTAACGCTAGCCCGGGACAAGGAGGGGTATGAAAAACTGTTTTTT. The encoded protein is CASSQDLTLARDKEGYEKLFF.